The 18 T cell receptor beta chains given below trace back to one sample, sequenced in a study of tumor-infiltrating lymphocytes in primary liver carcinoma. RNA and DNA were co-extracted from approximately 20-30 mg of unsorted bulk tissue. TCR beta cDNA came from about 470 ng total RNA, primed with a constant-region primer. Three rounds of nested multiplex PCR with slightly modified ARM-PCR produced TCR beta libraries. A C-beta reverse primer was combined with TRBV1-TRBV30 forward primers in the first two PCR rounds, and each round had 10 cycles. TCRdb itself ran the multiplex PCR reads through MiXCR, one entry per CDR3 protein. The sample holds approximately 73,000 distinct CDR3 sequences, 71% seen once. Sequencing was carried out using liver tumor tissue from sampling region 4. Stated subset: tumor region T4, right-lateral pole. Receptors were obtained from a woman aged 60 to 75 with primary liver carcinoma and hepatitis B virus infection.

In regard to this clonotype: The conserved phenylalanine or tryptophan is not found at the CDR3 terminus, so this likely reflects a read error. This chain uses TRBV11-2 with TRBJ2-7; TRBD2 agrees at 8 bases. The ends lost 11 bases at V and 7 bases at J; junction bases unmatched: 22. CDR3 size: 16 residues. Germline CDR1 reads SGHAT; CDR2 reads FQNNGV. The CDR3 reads CARTTPAREARGEQYY. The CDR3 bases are TGTGCCCGCACGACTCCTGCGCGGGAGGCAAGGGGGGAGCAGTACTAC.

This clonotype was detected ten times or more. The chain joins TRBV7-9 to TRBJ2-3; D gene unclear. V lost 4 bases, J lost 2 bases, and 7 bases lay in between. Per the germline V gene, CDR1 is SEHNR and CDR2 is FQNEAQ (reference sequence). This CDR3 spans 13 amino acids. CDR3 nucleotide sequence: TGTGCCAGCAGCTCGAGCGCCACAGATACGCAGTATTTT. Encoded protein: CASSSSATDTQYF.

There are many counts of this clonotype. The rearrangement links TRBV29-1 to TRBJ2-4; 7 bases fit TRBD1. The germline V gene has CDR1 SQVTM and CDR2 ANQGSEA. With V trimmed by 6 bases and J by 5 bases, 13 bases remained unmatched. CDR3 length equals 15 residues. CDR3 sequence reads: CSVTPTGTAQNIQYF. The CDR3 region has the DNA TGCAGCGTAACTCCCACCGGGACAGCTCAAAACATTCAGTACTTC.

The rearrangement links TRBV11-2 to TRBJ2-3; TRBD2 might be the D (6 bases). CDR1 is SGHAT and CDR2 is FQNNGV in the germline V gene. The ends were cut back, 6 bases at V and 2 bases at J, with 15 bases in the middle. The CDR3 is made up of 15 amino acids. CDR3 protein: CASRLLARYTDTQYF. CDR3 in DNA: TGTGCCAGCAGATTGCTAGCGAGATACACAGATACGCAGTATTTT.

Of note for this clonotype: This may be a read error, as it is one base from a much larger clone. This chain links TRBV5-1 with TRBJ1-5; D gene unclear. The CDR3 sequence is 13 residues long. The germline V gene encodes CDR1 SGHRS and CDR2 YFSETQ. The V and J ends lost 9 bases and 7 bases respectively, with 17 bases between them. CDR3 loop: CAIRREPGQPQHF. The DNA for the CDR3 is TGCGCCATCAGGAGGGAGCCGGGACAGCCCCAGCATTTT.

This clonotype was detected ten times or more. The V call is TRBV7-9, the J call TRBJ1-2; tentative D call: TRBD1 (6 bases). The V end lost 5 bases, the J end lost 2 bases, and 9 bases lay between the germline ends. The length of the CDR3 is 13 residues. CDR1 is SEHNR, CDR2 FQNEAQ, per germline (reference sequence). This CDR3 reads CASSPDSNYGYTF. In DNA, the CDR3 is TGTGCCAGCAGCCCGGACAGCAACTATGGCTACACCTTC.

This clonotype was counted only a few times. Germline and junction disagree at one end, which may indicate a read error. This chain's CDR3 is CASTRRDQETQYF. In DNA, the CDR3 is TGTGCTAGCACCCGACGGGACCAAGAGACCCAGTACTTC. The gene calls are TRBV12-3 or TRBV12-4 and TRBJ2-5; the D is unclear. CDR3 length: 13 residues.

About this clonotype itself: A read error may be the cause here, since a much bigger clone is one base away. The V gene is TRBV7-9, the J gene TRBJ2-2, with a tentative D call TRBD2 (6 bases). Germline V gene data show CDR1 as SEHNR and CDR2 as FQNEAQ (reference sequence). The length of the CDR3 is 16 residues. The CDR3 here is CASSLGGGTNTGELLF. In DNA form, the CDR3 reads TGTGCCAGCAGCTTAGGGGGCGGGACGAACACCGGGGAGCTGTTGTTT.

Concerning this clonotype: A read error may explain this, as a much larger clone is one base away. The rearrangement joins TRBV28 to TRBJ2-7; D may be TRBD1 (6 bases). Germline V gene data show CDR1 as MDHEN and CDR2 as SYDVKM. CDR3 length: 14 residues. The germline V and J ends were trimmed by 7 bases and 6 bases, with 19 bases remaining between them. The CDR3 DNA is TGTGCCAGCACTTTGCGAGGGGGATCCCGCGAGCAGTACTTC. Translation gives CASTLRGGSREQYF.

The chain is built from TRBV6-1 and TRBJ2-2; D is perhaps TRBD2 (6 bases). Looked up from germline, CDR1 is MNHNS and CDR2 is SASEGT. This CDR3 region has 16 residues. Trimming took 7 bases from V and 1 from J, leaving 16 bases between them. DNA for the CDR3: TGTGCCAGCACCAGGAGTAACGGGGGGAACACCGGGGAGCTGTTTTTT. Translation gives CASTRSNGGNTGELFF.

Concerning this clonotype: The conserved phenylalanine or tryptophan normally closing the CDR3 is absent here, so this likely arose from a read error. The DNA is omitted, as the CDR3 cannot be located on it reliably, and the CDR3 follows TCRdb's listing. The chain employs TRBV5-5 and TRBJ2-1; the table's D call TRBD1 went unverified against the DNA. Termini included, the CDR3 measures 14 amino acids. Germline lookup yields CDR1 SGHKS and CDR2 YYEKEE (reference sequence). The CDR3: CASSLDRGNNERFS.

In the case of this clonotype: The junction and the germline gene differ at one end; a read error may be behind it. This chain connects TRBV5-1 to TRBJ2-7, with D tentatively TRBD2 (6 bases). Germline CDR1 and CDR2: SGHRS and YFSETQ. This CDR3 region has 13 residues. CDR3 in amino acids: CPSSLLGGLEQYF. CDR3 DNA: TGCCCCAGCAGCCTCTTGGGGGGTTTGGAGCAATACTTC.

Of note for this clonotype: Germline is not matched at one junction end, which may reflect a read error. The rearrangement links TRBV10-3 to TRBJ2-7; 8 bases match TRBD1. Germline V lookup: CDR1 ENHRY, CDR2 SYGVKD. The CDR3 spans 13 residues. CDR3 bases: TGTGCTATCAGCTGGGGGACAGGCTACGAGCAGTACTTC. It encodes CAISWGTGYEQYF.

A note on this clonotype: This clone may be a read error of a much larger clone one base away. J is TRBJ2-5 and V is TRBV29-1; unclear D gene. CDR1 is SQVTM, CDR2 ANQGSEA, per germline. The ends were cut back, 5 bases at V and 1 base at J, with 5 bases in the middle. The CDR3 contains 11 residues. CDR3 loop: CSVNVQETQYF. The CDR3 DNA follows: TGCAGCGTTAACGTCCAAGAGACCCAGTACTTC.

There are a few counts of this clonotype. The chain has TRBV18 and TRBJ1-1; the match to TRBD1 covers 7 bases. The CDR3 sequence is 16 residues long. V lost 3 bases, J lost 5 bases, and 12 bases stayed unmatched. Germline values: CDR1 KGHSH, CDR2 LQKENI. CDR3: CASSPLQGTSGTEAFF. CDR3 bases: TGTGCCAGCTCACCTTTACAGGGGACCAGCGGGACTGAAGCTTTCTTT.

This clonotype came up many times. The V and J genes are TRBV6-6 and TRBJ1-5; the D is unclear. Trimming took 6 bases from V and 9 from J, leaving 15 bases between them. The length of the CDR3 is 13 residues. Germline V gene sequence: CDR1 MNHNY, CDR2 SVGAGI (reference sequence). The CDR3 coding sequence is TGTGCCAGCAGCCAAGACCCCCTTTCGCCCCAGCATTTT. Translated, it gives CASSQDPLSPQHF.

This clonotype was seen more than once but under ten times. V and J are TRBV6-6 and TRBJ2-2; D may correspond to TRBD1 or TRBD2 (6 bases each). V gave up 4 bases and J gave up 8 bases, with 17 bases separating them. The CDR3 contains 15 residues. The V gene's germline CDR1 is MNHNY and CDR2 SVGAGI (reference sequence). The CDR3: CASSCSGGVAGELFF. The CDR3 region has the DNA TGTGCCAGCAGTTGCTCCGGGGGCGTAGCTGGGGAGCTGTTTTTT.

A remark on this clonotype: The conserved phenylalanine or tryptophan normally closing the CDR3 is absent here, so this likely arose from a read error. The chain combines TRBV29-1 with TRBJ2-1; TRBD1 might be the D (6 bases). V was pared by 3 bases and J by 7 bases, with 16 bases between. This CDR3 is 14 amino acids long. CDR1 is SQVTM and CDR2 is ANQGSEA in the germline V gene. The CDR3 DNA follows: TGCAGCGTTGACTTGGAAGGTAGGGGGAATGAGCAGTTCTTA. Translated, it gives CSVDLEGRGNEQFL.